The clone carrying this T cell receptor beta chain was seen a few times. Its antigen is undetermined. TRB rearrangements spanning V, D and J were amplified using mixed TRB-A/B primers. TCRdb ran MiXCR on the multiplex PCR reads and lists one entry per CDR3 protein. The profile shows about 9,000 distinct CDR3 sequences, about 33% of them singletons. The data originate from a study of T cell repertoires in aging, cancer and after chemotherapy. Amplification of TCR beta used genomic DNA extracted from peripheral blood. Germline V gene sequence: CDR1 MNHEY, CDR2 SMNVEV (reference sequence). V gave up 3 bases and J gave up 4 bases, with 7 bases separating them. The CDR3 runs to 13 residues. General study results and limits: Median generation probability rose over the chemotherapy interval in each cancer cohort, suggesting rebound thymic output.

The receptor comes from a human donor in good health. The sequencing sample was made of blood. This chain connects TRBV27 to TRBJ2-1; D remains ambiguous. The CDR3 DNA is TGTGCCAGCAGTTTGGGCTGGTACAATGAGCAGTTCTTC. As protein: CASSLGWYNEQFF.